The text below deals with one T cell receptor beta chain. The clone's antigen remains unknown. One base away there is no much larger clone; base qualities are not given. The CDR3 regions of human TCRbeta chains were subjected to immunosequencing. Turning to the authors' computational methods: TCRs in the repertoires were compared against a reference library of SARS-CoV-2-specific TCRs that had been generated with the MIRA antigen-specificity platform. Breadth was defined as the fraction of unique TCRs that were SARS-CoV-2-associated. Depth was defined as the fraction of total T cells that were SARS-CoV-2-associated. Using the MIRA data, each spike-specific TCR was assigned both to the spike region to which the TCR was reactive and to a CD4 or CD8 class. Log10-transformed breadth and depth values were compared by one-way ANOVA with Sidak's multiple comparisons tests. TCRdb re-hosts the immuneACCESS table, in-frame sequences only. Its copies lack some clones; in the studies checked, an unresolved V gene accounts for under half of them, and the cause for the rest is not known. V, J and clone size derive from that table, while D and trimming were established from the DNA sequence. The sample table shows under 150,000 clones, and 80% to 85% are seen once. Jointly, the top ten make up about 3.8% of the sample.

The time point label on this specimen signifies: baseline before first vaccination. The treatment or condition label, read with the paper, signifies: meningococcal conjugate vaccine given as trial control. Vaccinee samples were obtained from the UK trials COV001 and COV002, which included a single-blind randomized controlled phase 2/3 trial of AZD1222 (ChAdOx1 nCoV-19) in healthy adults. For TCRbeta chain sequencing, PBMC samples from trial participants were taken at day 0 and at day 28 after the second dose. Its CDR3 holds 16 amino acids, cysteine through phenylalanine. Here the CDR3 DNA is all that survives: 48 bases in frame from base 1. As encoded in the germline V gene, CDR1 is WSHSY while CDR2 is SAAADI. Germline trimming: 3 bases from V, 5 bases from J; junction bases outside gene matches: 8. The data are from a study of T cell responses to AZD1222 COVID-19 vaccine (dated by TCRdb to about 2021). Study-wide context: A total of 230 to 250 trial participants underwent TCR sequencing, of whom 207 received two doses of AZD1222 and about 25 received two doses of the MenACWY control vaccine. Trial participants were enrolled by age into 18-55, 56-69 and 70-plus year subgroups, with about 150, 28 and 57 TCR-sequenced participants respectively.

Points the paper makes about the study in general: The whole spike protein was spanned by vaccine-associated CD4 TCRs, and dominant responses were seen in regions 160-218 and 743-854. A significant rise in spike-specific TCR breadth and depth was observed after two AZD1222 doses relative to day 0 and relative to MenACWY recipients. Participants were mostly white British, with more females than males. The authors suggested clonal diversity may have been underestimated. Nearly half of unique spike-specific TCRs reportedly recognized epitopes outside regions mutated in the B.1.351 and B.1.1.7 variants. Conclusions about previously exposed vaccinees were limited because only a handful of AZD1222 recipients were SARS-CoV-2 seropositive at baseline. Because no samples from the day 14 peak response were available, repertoires could be characterized only after the peak T cell response. In the small 56-69-year group, the increase in depth fell short of significance, most likely because of low power.

The sequence is built from TRBV10-2 and TRBJ2-5, and 11 bases in between align with TRBD1. Sample: peripheral blood, taken on day 0 of MenACWY control vaccination. The clonotype originates from an adult in good health. Here is the DNA: TGCGCCAGCAGTGATTATAGGACAGGGGGCGTTGAGACCCAGTACTTC. Its protein reads: CASSDYRTGGVETQYF.